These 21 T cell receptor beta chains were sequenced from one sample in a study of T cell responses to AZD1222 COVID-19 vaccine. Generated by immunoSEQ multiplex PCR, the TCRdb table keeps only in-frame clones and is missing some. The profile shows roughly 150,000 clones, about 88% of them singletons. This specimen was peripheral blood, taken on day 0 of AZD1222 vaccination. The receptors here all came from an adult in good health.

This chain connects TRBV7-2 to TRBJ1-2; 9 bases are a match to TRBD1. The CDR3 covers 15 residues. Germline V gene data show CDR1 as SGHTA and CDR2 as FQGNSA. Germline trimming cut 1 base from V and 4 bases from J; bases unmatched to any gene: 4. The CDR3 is CASSLGGTGSYGYTF. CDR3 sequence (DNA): TGTGCCAGCAGCTTAGGAGGGACAGGGAGCTATGGCTACACCTTC.

CDR3 sequence (DNA): TGTGCCAGCAGTTACTCGATACAGGGCAACTCACCCCTCCACTTT. Translation: CASSYSIQGNSPLHF. The chain employs TRBV6-5 and TRBJ1-6; D is possibly TRBD1 (6 bases). This CDR3 is built from 15 residues. CDR1 and CDR2 (germline): MNHEY, SVGAGI. The V gene lost 0 bases and the J gene lost 10 bases, with 13 bases spanning the gap.

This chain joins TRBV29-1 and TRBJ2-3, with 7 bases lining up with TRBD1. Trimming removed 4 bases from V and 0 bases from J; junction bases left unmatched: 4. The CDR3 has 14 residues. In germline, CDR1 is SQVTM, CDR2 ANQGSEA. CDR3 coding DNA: TGCAGCGTTGCACAGGGGTCTAGCACAGATACGCAGTATTTT. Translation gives CSVAQGSSTDTQYF.

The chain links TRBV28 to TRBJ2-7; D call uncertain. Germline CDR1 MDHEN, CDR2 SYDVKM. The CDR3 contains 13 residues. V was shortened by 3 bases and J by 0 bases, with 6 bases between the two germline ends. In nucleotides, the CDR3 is TGTGCCAGCAGTTTGGGGAACTCCTACGAGCAGTACTTC. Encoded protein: CASSLGNSYEQYF.

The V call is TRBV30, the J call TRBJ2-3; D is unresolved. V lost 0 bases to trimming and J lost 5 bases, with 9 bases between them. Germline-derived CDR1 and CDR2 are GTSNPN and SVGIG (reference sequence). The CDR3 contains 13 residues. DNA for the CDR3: TGTGCCTGGAGTGTCTTGAAGGGAGATACGCAGTATTTT. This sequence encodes CAWSVLKGDTQYF.

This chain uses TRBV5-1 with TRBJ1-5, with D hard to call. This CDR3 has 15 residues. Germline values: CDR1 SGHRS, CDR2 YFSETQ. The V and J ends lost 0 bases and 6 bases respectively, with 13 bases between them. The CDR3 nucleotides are TGCGCCAGCAGCTTGGGACCCGCGGACTTTCAGCCCCAGCATTTT. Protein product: CASSLGPADFQPQHF.

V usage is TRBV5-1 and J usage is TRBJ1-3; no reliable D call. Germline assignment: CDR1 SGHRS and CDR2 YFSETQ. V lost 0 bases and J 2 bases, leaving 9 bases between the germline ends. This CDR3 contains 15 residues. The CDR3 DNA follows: TGCGCCAGCAGCTTGGCTGGGCAGACTGGAAACACCATATATTTT. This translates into CASSLAGQTGNTIYF.

The CDR3 here is CASSLVGTGANVLTF. Written as DNA, the CDR3 is TGTGCCAGCAGTTTAGTGGGGACTGGGGCCAACGTCCTGACTTTC. J is TRBJ2-6 and V is TRBV27; D ambiguous. CDR1 and CDR2 (germline): MNHEY, SMNVEV (reference sequence). V lost 2 bases and J lost 2, with 7 bases in between. There are 15 residues in the CDR3.

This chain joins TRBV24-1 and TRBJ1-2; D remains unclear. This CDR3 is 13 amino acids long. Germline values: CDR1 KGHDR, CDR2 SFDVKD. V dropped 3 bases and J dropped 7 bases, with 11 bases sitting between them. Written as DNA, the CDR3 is TGTGCCACCAGTGATAGGGCATTCGGTGGCTACACCTTC. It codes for CATSDRAFGGYTF.

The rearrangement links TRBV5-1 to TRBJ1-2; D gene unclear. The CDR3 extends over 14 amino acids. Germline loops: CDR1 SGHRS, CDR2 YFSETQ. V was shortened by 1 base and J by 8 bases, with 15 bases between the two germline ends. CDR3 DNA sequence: TGCGCCAGCAGCTTGACTAGGGTTGAAAGCGGCTACACCTTC. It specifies CASSLTRVESGYTF.

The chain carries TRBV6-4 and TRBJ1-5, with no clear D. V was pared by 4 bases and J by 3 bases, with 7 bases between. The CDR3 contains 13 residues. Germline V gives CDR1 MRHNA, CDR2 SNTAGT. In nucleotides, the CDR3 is TGTGCCAGCAGTGTAGGGCCCAATCAGCCCCAGCATTTT. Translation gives CASSVGPNQPQHF.

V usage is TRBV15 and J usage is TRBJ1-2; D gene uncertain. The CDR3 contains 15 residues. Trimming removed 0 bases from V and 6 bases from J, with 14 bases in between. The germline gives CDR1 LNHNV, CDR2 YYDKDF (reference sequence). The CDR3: CATSRDLYRSHGYTF. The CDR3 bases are TGTGCCACCAGCAGAGATCTTTACAGATCCCATGGCTACACCTTC. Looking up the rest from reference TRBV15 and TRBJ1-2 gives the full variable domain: DAMVIQNPRYQVTQFGKPVTLSCSQTLNHNVMYWYQQKSSQAPKLLFHYYDKDFNNEADTPDNFQSRRPNTSFCFLDIRSPGLGDTAMYLCATSRDLYRSHGYTFGSGTRLTVV.

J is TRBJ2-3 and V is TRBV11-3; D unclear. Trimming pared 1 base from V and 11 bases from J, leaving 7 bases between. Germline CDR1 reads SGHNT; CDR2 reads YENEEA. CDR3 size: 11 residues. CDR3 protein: CASSLGQRQYF. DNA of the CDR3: TGTGCCAGCAGCTTAGGCCAGAGGCAGTATTTT. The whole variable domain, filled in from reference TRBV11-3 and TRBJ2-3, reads EAGVVQSPRYKIIEKKQPVAFWCNPISGHNTLYWYLQNLGQGPELLIRYENEEAVDDSQLPKDRFSAERLKGVDSTLKIQPAELGDSAVYLCASSLGQRQYFGPGTRLTVL.

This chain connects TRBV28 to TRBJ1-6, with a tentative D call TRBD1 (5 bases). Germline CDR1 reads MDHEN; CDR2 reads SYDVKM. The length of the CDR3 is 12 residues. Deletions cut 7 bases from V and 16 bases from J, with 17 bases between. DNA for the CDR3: TGTGCCAGCAACCTGGGGGGTAGTTCTCTCCACTTT. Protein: CASNLGGSSLHF.

In DNA, the CDR3 is TGCGCCAGCAGGCCCGCCTACTCTGGAAACACCATATATTTT. This codes for CASRPAYSGNTIYF. V gene TRBV5-1 combines with J gene TRBJ1-3; D gene ambiguous. V was shortened by 5 bases and J by 0 bases, with 9 bases between the two germline ends. The germline V gene has CDR1 SGHRS and CDR2 YFSETQ. The CDR3 runs 14 residues.

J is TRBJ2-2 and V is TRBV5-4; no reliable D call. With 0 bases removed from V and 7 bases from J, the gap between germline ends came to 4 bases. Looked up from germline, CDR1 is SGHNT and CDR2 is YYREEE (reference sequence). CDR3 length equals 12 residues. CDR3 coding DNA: TGTGCCAGCAGCTTGGGCGGCGGGGAGCTGTTTTTT. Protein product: CASSLGGGELFF.

The DNA of the CDR3 is TGTGCCAGCTCACCACCCGCAGCTATTATCCGCCGCATCCCTGGCACTGAAGCTTTCTTT. Amino acids: CASSPPAAIIRRIPGTEAFF. The gene calls are TRBV18 and TRBJ1-1; D is unclear. CDR1 and CDR2 from the germline V gene are KGHSH and LQKENI. This CDR3 region has 20 residues. The V and J ends lost 0 bases and 4 bases respectively, with 27 bases between them.

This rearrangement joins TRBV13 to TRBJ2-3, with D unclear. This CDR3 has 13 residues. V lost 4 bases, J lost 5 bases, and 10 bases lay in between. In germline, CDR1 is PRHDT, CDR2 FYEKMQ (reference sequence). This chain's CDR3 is CASSSSFKDTQYF. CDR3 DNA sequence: TGTGCCAGCAGCTCGAGCTTTAAAGATACGCAGTATTTT.

CDR3 nucleotide sequence: TGCAGTGCTAGTGGTCCCCGTGGCTACACCTTC. Residues: CSASGPRGYTF. The rearrangement uses TRBV20-1 and TRBJ1-2, with D unresolved. Germline assignment: CDR1 DFQATT and CDR2 SNEGSKA (reference sequence). V dropped 3 bases and J dropped 7 bases, with 9 bases sitting between them. The CDR3 loop spans 11 amino acids.

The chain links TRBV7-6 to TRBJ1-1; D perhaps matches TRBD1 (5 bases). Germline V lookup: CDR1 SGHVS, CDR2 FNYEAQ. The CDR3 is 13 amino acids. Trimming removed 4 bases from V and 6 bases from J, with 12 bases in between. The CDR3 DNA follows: TGTGCCAGCAGCTCCGTGGGGGTTGCTGAAGCTTTCTTT. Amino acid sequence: CASSSVGVAEAFF.

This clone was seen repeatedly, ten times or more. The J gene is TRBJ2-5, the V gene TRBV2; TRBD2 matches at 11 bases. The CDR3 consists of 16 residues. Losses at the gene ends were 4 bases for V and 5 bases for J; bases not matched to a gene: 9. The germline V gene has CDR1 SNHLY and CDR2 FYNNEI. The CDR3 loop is CASSGYSGRAWETQYF. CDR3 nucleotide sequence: TGTGCCAGCAGTGGATATAGCGGGAGGGCCTGGGAGACCCAGTACTTC.